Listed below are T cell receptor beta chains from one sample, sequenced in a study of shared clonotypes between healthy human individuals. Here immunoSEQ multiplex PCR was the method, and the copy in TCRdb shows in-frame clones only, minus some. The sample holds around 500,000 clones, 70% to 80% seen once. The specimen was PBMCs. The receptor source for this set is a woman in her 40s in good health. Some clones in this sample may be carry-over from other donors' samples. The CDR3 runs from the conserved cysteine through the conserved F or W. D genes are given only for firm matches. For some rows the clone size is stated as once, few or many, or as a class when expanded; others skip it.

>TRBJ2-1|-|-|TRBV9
TGTGCCAGCAGCGTAGAGGGGGCGGGAGCGTTGTACAATGAGCAGTTCTTC
CASSVEGAGALYNEQFF
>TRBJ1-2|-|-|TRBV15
TGTGCCACCAGCAGAGATCGGTACCAAGGAAGAGGCTACACCTTC
CATSRDRYQGRGYTF
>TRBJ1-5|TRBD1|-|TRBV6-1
TGTGCCAGCAGGATGGGACAGGGGACCGGGCCCCAGCATTTT
CASRMGQGTGPQHF
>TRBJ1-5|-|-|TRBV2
TGTGCCAGCAGATATAGGACCGATTGGATTCAGCCCCAGCATTTT
CASRYRTDWIQPQHF
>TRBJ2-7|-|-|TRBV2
TGTGCCAGCAGTGTGGCTAGCGAACCCTACGAGCAGTACTTC
CASSVASEPYEQYF
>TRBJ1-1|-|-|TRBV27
TGTGCCAGCAGTTTATTGGGGGGAGAGTTTGAAGCTTTCTTT
CASSLLGGEFEAFF
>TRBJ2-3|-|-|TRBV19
TGTGCCAGTAGGACACAGGGTGAAGGCACAGATACGCAGTATTTT
CASRTQGEGTDTQYF
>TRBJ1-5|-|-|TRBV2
TGTGCCAGCAGTGCCCTGGAAAGGGGCCAGCCCCAGCATTTT
CASSALERGQPQHF
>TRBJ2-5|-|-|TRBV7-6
TGTGCCAGCAGCGCCCACCAAGAGACCCAGTACTTC
CASSAHQETQYF
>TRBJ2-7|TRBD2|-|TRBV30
TGTGCCTGGAGTGTACGTAGGACTAGCGAGCAGTACTTC
CAWSVRRTSEQYF
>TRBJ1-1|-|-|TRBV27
TGTGCCAGCGGGCGGAACCCGGGGACTGAAGCTTTCTTT
CASGRNPGTEAFF
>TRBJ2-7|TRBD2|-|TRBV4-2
TGTGCCAGCAGCCAAGGGACTAGCGGGGACTACGAGCAGTACTTC
CASSQGTSGDYEQYF
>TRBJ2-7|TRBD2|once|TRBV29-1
TGCAGCGCACTAGCGGGAGCGATTTCCGAGCAGTACTTC
CSALAGAISEQYF
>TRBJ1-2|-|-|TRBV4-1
TGCGCCAGCAGCGGGCAGGGACTTAACTATGGCTACACCTTC
CASSGQGLNYGYTF
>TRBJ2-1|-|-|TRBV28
TGTGCCAGCAGTTTATCGGCTCCGGTGCGAGAGCAGTTCTTC
CASSLSAPVREQFF
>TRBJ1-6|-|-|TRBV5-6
TGTGCCAGCAGCCACGGTCAGGGGACGTGGAATTCACCCCTCCACTTT
CASSHGQGTWNSPLHF
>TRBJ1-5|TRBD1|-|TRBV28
TGTGCCAGCAGTTTCCGGGACAGGTATCAGCCCCAGCATTTT
CASSFRDRYQPQHF
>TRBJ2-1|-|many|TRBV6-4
TGTGCCAGCAGTGACTGGGCAGGGCGGGACAATGAGCAGTTCTTC
CASSDWAGRDNEQFF
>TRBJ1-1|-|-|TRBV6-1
TGTGCCAGCAGAGAAGACGCCCTTGCCGGAGCTTTCTTT
CASREDALAGAFF
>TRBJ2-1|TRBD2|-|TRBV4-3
TGCGCCAGCAGCAAAGGGACTAGCGGGTACAATGAGCAGTTCTTC
CASSKGTSGYNEQFF
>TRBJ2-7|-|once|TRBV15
TGTGCCACCAGCGACCAAGAGGTCAGGGGCCTCCCCGGCGAGCAGTACTTC
CATSDQEVRGLPGEQYF
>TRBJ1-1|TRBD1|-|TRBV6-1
TGTGCCAGCAGTGAGAGGGGGCTGGCTGAAGCTTTCTTT
CASSERGLAEAFF
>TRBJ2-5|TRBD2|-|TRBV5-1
TGCGCCAGCAGCGTGGGGGGGGACCAAGAGACCCAGTACTTC
CASSVGGDQETQYF
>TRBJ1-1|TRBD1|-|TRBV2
TGTGCCAGCAATGACAGGGTATGGATCGGAGCTTTCTTT
CASNDRVWIGAFF
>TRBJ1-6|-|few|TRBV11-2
TGTGCCAGCAGTCTGGCCGGGAGCTCCTATAATTCACCCCTCCACTTT
CASSLAGSSYNSPLHF
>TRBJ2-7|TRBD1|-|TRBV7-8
TGTGCCAGCAGCCGCCGCGAGGGGGCGCTTTACGAGCAGTACTTC
CASSRREGALYEQYF
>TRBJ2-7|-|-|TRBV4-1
TGCGCCAGCAGCCAAGACACGGGACTGCCGTGGGAGCAGTACTTC
CASSQDTGLPWEQYF
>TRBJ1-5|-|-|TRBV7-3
TGTGCCAGCAGCTTAACTCGCAATCAGCCCCAGCATTTT
CASSLTRNQPQHF
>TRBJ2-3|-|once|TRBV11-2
TGTGCCAGCAGGTCGTTGGCCACAGATACGCAGTATTTT
CASRSLATDTQYF
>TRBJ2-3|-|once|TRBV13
TGTGCCAGCAGCTTGGAAAGGGCCACAGATACGCAGTATTTT
CASSLERATDTQYF
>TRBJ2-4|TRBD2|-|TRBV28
TGTGCCAGCAGCCCATGGGAGGGGAACAAAAACATTCAGTACTTC
CASSPWEGNKNIQYF
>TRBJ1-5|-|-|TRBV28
TGTGCCAGCAGTTTTGTCCTTTTGGACATTTCCAATAGCAATCAGCCCCAGCATTTT
CASSFVLLDISNSNQPQHF
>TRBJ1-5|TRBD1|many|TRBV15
TGTGCCACCAGCAGACGAAGGACAGGGACCATCAATCAGCCCCAGCATTTT
CATSRRRTGTINQPQHF
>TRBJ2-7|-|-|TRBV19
TGTGCCAGTAGTATCGTTGCGGGAACCCACGAGCAGTACTTC
CASSIVAGTHEQYF
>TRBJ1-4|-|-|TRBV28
TGTGCCAGCAGCGGGGGGGTTGCTAATGAAAAACTGTTTTTT
CASSGGVANEKLFF
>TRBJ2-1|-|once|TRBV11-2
TGTGCCAGCAGCTTAGCTGGGGGCAGCCGCTTCTTCTTC
CASSLAGGSRFFF
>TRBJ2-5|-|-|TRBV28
TGTGCCAGCAGTTTAGCACGGGACGGGCAAGAGACCCAGTACTTC
CASSLARDGQETQYF
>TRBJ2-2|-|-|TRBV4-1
TGCGCCAGCAGCCAAGTCGTCCAGAACACCGGGGAGCTGTTTTTT
CASSQVVQNTGELFF
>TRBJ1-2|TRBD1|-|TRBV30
TGTGCCTGGACCCGGACAGGACACCTATCTGGCTACACCTTC
CAWTRTGHLSGYTF
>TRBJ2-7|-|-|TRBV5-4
TGTGCCAGCAGCTTGTGGGCCATCTCCTACGAGCAGTACTTC
CASSLWAISYEQYF
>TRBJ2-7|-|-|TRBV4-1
TGCGCCAGCAGCCAAGTCGGGGGCTACGAGCAGTACTTC
CASSQVGGYEQYF